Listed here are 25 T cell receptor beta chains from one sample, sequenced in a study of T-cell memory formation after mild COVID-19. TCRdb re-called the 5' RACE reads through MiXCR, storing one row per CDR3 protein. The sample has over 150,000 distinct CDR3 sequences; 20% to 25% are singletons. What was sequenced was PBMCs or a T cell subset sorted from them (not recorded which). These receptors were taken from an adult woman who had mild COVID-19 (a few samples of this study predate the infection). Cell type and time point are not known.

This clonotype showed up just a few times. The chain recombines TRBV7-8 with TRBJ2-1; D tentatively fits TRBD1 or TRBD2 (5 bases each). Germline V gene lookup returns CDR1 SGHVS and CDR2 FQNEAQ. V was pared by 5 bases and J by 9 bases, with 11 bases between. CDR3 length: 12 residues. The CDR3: CASSLGDLEQFF. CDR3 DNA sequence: TGTGCCAGCAGCCTGGGGGACCTTGAGCAGTTCTTC.

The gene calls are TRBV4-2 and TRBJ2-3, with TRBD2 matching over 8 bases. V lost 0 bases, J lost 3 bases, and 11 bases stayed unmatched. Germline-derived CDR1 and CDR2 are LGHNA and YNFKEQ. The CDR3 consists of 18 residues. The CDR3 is CASSQDLGLGFRTDTQYF. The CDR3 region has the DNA TGTGCCAGCAGCCAAGATCTGGGACTAGGCTTTAGAACAGATACGCAGTATTTT.

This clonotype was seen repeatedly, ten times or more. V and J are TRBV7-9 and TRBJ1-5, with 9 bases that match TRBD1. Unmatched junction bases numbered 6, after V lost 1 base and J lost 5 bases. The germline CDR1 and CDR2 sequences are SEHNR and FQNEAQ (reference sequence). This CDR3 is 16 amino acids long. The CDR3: CASSLEGTGRHQPQHF. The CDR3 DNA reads TGTGCCAGCAGCTTAGAGGGGACAGGGAGGCATCAGCCCCAGCATTTT.

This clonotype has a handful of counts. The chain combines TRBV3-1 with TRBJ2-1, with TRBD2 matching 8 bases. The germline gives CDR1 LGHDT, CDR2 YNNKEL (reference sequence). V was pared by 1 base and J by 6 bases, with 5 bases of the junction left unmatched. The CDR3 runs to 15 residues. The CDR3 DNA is TGTGCCAGCAGCCAAGTAACTAGCGGCGGCAATGAGCAGTTCTTC. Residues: CASSQVTSGGNEQFF.

CDR3 sequence: CASSQLLDRDADTQYF. In nucleotides, the CDR3 is TGTGCCAGCAGCCAACTATTGGACAGGGACGCAGATACGCAGTATTTT. The V call is TRBV4-2, the J call TRBJ2-3; 8 nucleotides agree with TRBD1. J lost 4 bases, V lost 2 bases, and 8 bases had no gene match. CDR1 and CDR2 from the germline V gene are LGHNA and YNFKEQ. This CDR3 comprises 16 residues.

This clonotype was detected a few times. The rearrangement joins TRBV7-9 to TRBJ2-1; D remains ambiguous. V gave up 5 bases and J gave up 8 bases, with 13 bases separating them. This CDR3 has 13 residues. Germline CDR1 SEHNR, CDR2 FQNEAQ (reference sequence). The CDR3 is CASSPSTDHEQFF. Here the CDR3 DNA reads TGTGCCAGCAGCCCATCAACGGACCATGAGCAGTTCTTC.

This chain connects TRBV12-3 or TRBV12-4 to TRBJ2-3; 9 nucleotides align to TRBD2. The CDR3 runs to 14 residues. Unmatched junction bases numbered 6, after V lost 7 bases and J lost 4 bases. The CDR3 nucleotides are TGTGCCAGCAACCGCGGGGGGGCATCAGATACGCAGTATTTT. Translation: CASNRGGASDTQYF.

The CDR3 nucleotides read TGTGCCAGCAGCCCTGGACAGGGTAGGACCTACGAGCAGTACTTC. This codes for CASSPGQGRTYEQYF. This rearrangement joins TRBV7-9 to TRBJ2-7; 8 nucleotides line up with TRBD1. V lost 5 bases, J lost 2 bases, and 8 bases stayed unmatched. The germline V gene encodes CDR1 SEHNR and CDR2 FQNEAQ (reference sequence). The CDR3 extends over 15 amino acids.

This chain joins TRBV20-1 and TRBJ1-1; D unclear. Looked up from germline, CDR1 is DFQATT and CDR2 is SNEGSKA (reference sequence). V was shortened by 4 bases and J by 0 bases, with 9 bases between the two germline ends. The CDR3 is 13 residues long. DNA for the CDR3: TGCAGTGCTAATTATGGGGTGAACACTGAAGCTTTCTTT. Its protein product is CSANYGVNTEAFF.

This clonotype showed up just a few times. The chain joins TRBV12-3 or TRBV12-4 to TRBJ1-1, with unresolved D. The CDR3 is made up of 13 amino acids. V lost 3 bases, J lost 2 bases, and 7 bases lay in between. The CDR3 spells CASSFGINTEAFF. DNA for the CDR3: TGTGCCAGCAGTTTCGGAATCAACACTGAAGCTTTCTTT.

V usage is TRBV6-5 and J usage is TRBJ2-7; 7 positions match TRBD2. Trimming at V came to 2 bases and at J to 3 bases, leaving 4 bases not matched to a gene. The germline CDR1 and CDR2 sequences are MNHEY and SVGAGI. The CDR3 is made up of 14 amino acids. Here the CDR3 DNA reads TGTGCCAGCAGTTACGGGCTAGCGGACTACGAGCAGTACTTC. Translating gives CASSYGLADYEQYF.

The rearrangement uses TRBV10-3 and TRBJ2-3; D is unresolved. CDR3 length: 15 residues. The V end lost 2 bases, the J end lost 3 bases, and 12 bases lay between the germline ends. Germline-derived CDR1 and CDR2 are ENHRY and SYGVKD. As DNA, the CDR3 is TGTGCCATCAGTGAGACAGCAATAATTACAGATACGCAGTATTTT. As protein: CAISETAIITDTQYF.

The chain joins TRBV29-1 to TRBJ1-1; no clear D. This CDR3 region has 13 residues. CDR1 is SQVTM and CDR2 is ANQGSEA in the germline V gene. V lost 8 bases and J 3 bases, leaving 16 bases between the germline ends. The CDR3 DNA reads TGCAGCCACGAGGCTGGGGAGTACACTGAAGCTTTCTTT. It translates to CSHEAGEYTEAFF.

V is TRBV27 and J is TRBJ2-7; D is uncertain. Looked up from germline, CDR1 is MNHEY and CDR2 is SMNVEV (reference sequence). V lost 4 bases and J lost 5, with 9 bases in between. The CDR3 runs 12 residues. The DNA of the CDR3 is TGTGCCAGCAGTTCGCCCCTGAACGAGCAGTACTTC. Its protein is CASSSPLNEQYF.

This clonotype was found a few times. This CDR3 is CASSSVLDEKLFF. Written as DNA, the CDR3 is TGTGCCAGCAGCTCGGTTCTTGATGAAAAACTGTTTTTT. The genes are TRBV7-9 and TRBJ1-4; D is uncertain. The V gene lost 4 bases and the J gene lost 6 bases, with 9 bases spanning the gap. Germline lookup yields CDR1 SEHNR and CDR2 FQNEAQ (reference sequence). The CDR3 spans 13 residues.

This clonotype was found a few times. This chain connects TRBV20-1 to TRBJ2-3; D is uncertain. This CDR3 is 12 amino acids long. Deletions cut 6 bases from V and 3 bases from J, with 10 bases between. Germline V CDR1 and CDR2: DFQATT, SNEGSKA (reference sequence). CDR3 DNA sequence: TGCAGTGCCGCGATCACAACAGATACGCAGTATTTT. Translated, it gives CSAAITTDTQYF.

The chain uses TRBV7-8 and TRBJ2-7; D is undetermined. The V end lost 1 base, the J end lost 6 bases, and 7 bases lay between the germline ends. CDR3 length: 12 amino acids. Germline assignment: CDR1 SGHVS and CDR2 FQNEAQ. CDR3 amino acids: CASSLELGEQYF. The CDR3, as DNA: TGTGCCAGCAGCTTAGAGCTGGGCGAGCAGTACTTC.

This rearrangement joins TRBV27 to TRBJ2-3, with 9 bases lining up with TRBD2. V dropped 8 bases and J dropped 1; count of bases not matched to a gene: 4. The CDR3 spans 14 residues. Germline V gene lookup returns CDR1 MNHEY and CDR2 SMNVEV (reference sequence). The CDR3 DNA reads TGTGCCAGCCGACTAGCGGTGCGCACAGATACGCAGTATTTT. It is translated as CASRLAVRTDTQYF.

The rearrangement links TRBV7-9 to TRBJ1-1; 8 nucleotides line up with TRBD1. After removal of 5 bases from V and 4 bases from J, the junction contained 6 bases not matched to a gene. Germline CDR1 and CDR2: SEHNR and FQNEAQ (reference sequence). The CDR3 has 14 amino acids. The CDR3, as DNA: TGTGCCAGCAGCCCGGACAGGGAGGTCACTGAAGCTTTCTTT. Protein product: CASSPDREVTEAFF.

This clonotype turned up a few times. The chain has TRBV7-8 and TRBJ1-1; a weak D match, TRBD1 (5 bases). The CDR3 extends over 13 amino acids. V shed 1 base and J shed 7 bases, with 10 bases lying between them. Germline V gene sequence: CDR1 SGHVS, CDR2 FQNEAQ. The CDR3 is CASSLGGTGEAFF. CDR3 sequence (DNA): TGTGCCAGCAGCTTAGGAGGGACCGGTGAAGCTTTCTTT. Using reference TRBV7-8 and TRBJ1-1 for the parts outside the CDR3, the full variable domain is GAGVSQSPRYKVAKRGQDVALRCDPISGHVSLFWYQQALGQGPEFLTYFQNEAQLDKSGLPSDRFFAERPEGSVSTLKIQRTQQEDSAVYLCASSLGGTGEAFFGQGTRLTVV.

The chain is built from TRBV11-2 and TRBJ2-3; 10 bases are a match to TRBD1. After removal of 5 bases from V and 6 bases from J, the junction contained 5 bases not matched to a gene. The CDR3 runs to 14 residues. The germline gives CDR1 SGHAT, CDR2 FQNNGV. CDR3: CASSLTGGLDTQYF. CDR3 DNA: TGTGCCAGCAGCCTGACAGGGGGCTTGGATACGCAGTATTTT.

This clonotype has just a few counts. The CDR3 DNA is TGCGCCAGCAGCCCCTGGGAAGGTAGCGCAGATACGCAGTATTTT. This translates into CASSPWEGSADTQYF. This chain connects TRBV4-1 to TRBJ2-3, with D tentatively TRBD2 (5 bases). CDR3 size: 15 residues. Germline lookup yields CDR1 MGHRA and CDR2 YSYEKL. V was shortened by 4 bases and J by 4 bases, with 15 bases between the two germline ends.

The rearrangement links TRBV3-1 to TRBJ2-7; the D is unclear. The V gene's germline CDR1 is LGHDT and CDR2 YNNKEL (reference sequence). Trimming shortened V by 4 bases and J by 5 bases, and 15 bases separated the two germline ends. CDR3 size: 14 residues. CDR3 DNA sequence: TGTGCCAGCAGCCCTCGTGAGGCAGGCCACGAGCAGTACTTC. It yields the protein CASSPREAGHEQYF.

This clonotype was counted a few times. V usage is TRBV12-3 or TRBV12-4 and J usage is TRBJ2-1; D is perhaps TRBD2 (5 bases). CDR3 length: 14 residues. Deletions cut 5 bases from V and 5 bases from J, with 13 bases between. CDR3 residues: CASSHTLDHNEQFF. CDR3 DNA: TGTGCCAGCAGTCATACACTAGACCACAATGAGCAGTTCTTC.

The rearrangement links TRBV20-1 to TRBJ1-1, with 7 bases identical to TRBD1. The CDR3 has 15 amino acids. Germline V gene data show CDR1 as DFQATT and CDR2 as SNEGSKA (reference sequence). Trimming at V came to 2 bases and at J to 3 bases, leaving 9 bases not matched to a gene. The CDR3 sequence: CSARYPGQIDTEAFF. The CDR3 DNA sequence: TGCAGTGCTAGATATCCGGGACAGATCGACACTGAAGCTTTCTTT.